One and the same sample provided the 15 T cell receptor beta chains below, sequenced in a study of T-cell memory formation after mild COVID-19 (dated by TCRdb to about 2021). Receptor amplification or capture employed 5' RACE. Instrument used: Illumina NovaSeq 6000. TCRdb reworked the public reads: Q25 trimming with fastp, MiXCR clone assembly, productive beta chains retained. CDR3 protein sequences are deduplicated, and each keeps its most common genes and DNA. The sample contains more than 400,000 distinct CDR3 sequences, 15% to 20% of them found a single time. The ten largest clonotypes hold over 9% of the sample. The sample comprised PBMCs or a T cell subset sorted from them (not recorded which). The receptors were gathered from an adult woman who had mild COVID-19 (a few samples of this study predate the infection). The sample titles of this study are shuffled in the database, so cell type and time point are left out; the donor was told from shared clones.

The chain employs TRBV12-3 or TRBV12-4 and TRBJ2-1; 11 bases line up with TRBD2. CDR3 length: 17 amino acids. Trimming took 3 bases from V and 4 from J; bases not matched to a gene: 8. CDR3 nucleotides: TGTGCCAGCAGTTTCGTGGTAGCGGGGGGGTTATACAATGAGCAGTTCTTC. As protein: CASSFVVAGGLYNEQFF.

In its sample, this clonotype was seen a few times. This chain uses TRBV7-2 with TRBJ2-7; the D gene could be TRBD1 or TRBD2 (7 bases each). This CDR3 is 15 amino acids long. Germline V gene sequence: CDR1 SGHTA, CDR2 FQGNSA. V lost 5 bases to trimming and J lost 3 bases, with 17 bases between them. The CDR3 sequence: CASSPKRDRRYEQYF. DNA for the CDR3: TGTGCCAGCAGCCCTAAGCGGGACAGACGCTACGAGCAGTACTTC.

The J gene is TRBJ1-1, the V gene TRBV12-3 or TRBV12-4; D unresolved. The CDR3 sequence is 14 residues long. Trimming removed 6 bases from V and 0 bases from J, with 11 bases in between. CDR3 amino acids: CASSPLEVNTEAFF. CDR3 bases: TGTGCCAGCAGCCCCCTCGAGGTGAACACTGAAGCTTTCTTT.

This clonotype has only a few counts. The J gene is TRBJ1-6, the V gene TRBV27; D possibly corresponds to TRBD1 (5 bases). Trimming left V 5 bases short and J 7 bases short, with 12 bases between. CDR1 is MNHEY, CDR2 SMNVEV, per germline (reference sequence). The CDR3 contains 14 residues. CDR3 DNA sequence: TGTGCCAGCAGTCCACAGGTCCCAAATTCACCCCTCCACTTT. As protein: CASSPQVPNSPLHF.

This clonotype was detected many times. The chain carries TRBV5-1 and TRBJ2-4; TRBD1 or TRBD2 may be the D gene (6 bases each). The CDR3 sequence is 18 residues long. Trimming took off 4 bases at V and 3 bases at J, with 23 bases between the two ends. Looked up from germline, CDR1 is SGHRS and CDR2 is YFSETQ. CDR3 DNA sequence: TGCGCCAGCAGCAAGGGGGGCAGGGCCGAGGGAGGCAAAAACATTCAGTACTTC. This sequence encodes CASSKGGRAEGGKNIQYF.

The chain is built from TRBV20-1 and TRBJ1-2, with D tentatively TRBD1 (6 bases). The CDR3 extends over 12 amino acids. Germline CDR1 DFQATT, CDR2 SNEGSKA (reference sequence). V was trimmed by 6 bases and J by 8 bases, leaving 16 bases between them. The CDR3 reads CSAISGERGYTF. The CDR3 DNA sequence: TGCAGTGCAATTTCAGGGGAAAGAGGCTACACCTTC.

This clonotype was seen a handful of times. V usage is TRBV7-2 and J usage is TRBJ2-5; 12 bases are shared with TRBD2. CDR1 SGHTA and CDR2 FQGNSA come from the germline V gene. Trimming cost V 5 bases and J 5 bases; bases outside gene matches: 12. The CDR3 length is 17 residues. CDR3 DNA sequence: TGTGCCAGCAGCCCCCCGGGTCTAGCGGGGGGGCGTGAGACCCAGTACTTC. This encodes CASSPPGLAGGRETQYF.

This rearrangement joins TRBV7-9 to TRBJ2-7, with D tentatively TRBD1 (6 bases). From germline, CDR1 is SEHNR and CDR2 FQNEAQ (reference sequence). Trimming took off 5 bases at V and 4 bases at J, with 12 bases between the two ends. The CDR3 covers 13 residues. Here the CDR3 reads CASSQQGGYEQYF. CDR3 bases: TGTGCCAGCAGCCAACAGGGCGGGTACGAGCAGTACTTC.

This clonotype was observed a handful of times. This rearrangement joins TRBV7-9 to TRBJ1-4; D unclear. The CDR3 is made up of 16 amino acids. Germline V CDR1 and CDR2: SEHNR, FQNEAQ (reference sequence). The V end lost 6 bases, the J end lost 7 bases, and 21 bases lay between the germline ends. The CDR3 coding sequence is TGTGCCAGCAGGTCGGCGAGGAGCGACCGGGGTGAAAAACTGTTTTTT. Translation: CASRSARSDRGEKLFF. The complete variable domain, with remaining parts taken from reference TRBV7-9 and TRBJ1-4, reads DTGVSQNPRHKITKRGQNVTFRCDPISEHNRLYWYRQTLGQGPEFLTYFQNEAQLEKSRLLSDRFSAERPKGSFSTLEIQRTEQGDSAMYLCASRSARSDRGEKLFFGSGTQLSVL.

This clonotype was seen more than once but under ten times. This sequence joins TRBV7-8 and TRBJ2-3, with 7 bases matching TRBD2. Per germline, CDR1 SGHVS and CDR2 FQNEAQ. Trimming at V came to 3 bases and at J to 4 bases, leaving 10 bases not matched to a gene. This CDR3 has 16 residues. CDR3 residues: CASSLLAGAFADTQYF. The CDR3 DNA reads as TGTGCCAGCAGCTTGCTTGCGGGAGCCTTTGCAGATACGCAGTATTTT.

This clonotype came up many times. V and J are TRBV18 and TRBJ1-1; 7 bases are a match to TRBD1. Germline CDR1 is KGHSH and CDR2 is LQKENI. J was trimmed by 1 base and V by 3 bases; bases with no gene match: 5. The CDR3 loop spans 15 amino acids. The CDR3 is CASSPEQGRNTEAFF. CDR3 nucleotide sequence: TGTGCCAGCTCACCCGAACAGGGGCGGAACACTGAAGCTTTCTTT.

This clonotype showed up just a few times. V gene TRBV12-3 or TRBV12-4 combines with J gene TRBJ1-1; D uncertain. The CDR3 consists of 14 residues. Trimming took 6 bases from V and 0 from J, leaving 11 bases between them. Here the CDR3 DNA reads TGTGCCAGCAGGTTACGGGGTATGAACACTGAAGCTTTCTTT. Residues: CASRLRGMNTEAFF.

The rearrangement uses TRBV5-1 and TRBJ2-1; TRBD1 matches 8 bases. The germline CDR1 and CDR2 sequences are SGHRS and YFSETQ. This CDR3 has 15 residues. The V segment lost 4 bases and the J segment 8 bases; nucleotides outside the gene matches: 11. CDR3 sequence: CASSLGTGGGDEQFF. CDR3 DNA: TGCGCCAGCAGCCTAGGGACAGGTGGGGGCGATGAGCAGTTCTTC.

This clonotype was recorded a few times. The chain links TRBV10-3 to TRBJ1-3, with no clear D. The V gene's germline CDR1 is ENHRY and CDR2 SYGVKD. This CDR3 region has 15 residues. V was pared by 4 bases and J by 7 bases, with 17 bases between. CDR3 in DNA: TGTGCCATCAGTGGAACCGGCCCCTCGGGGAACACCATATATTTT. It translates to CAISGTGPSGNTIYF.

This chain uses TRBV4-2 with TRBJ2-3, with 8 bases aligning to TRBD1. J was trimmed by 4 bases and V by 3 bases; bases with no gene match: 12. Germline V gene data show CDR1 as LGHNA and CDR2 as YNFKEQ. CDR3 length: 17 residues. The CDR3 sequence is CASSQGRSDRAPDTQYF. As DNA, the CDR3 is TGTGCCAGCAGCCAGGGACGTTCGGACAGGGCCCCAGATACGCAGTATTTT.